This T cell receptor beta chain originates from a study of PD-1 blockade in mismatch repair-deficient tumors. Overall study context: All were previously treated, progressing patients with about 12 mismatch repair-deficient cancer types. Study findings and constraints: After pembrolizumab, tumor-resident clones rose rapidly, then generally contracted before radiologic responses.

Clones were read by immunoSEQ multiplex PCR, and TCRdb kept only the in-frame ones, dropping some. In the table there are tens of thousands of clones, around 80% of which are singletons. A note on this clone: Its matching antigen is unknown.

Germline CDR1 reads SGHNT; CDR2 reads YENEEA. V was clipped by 3 bases and J by 3 bases; unmatched bases: 8. CDR3 size: 16 residues. Every patient had mismatch repair deficiency by PCR or immunohistochemistry. TCR sequencing covered a few patients who responded to pembrolizumab. Here the sequenced sample was peripheral blood, taken 4 weeks after starting pembrolizumab. The rearrangement joins TRBV11-3 to TRBJ2-1; 7 bases are shared with TRBD2. This clonotype originated in an adult with mismatch repair-deficient cancer. CDR3 in DNA: TGTGCCAGCAGCTTGGCGGGGACTACGATCTACAATGAGCAGTTCTTC. Protein product: CASSLAGTTIYNEQFF.